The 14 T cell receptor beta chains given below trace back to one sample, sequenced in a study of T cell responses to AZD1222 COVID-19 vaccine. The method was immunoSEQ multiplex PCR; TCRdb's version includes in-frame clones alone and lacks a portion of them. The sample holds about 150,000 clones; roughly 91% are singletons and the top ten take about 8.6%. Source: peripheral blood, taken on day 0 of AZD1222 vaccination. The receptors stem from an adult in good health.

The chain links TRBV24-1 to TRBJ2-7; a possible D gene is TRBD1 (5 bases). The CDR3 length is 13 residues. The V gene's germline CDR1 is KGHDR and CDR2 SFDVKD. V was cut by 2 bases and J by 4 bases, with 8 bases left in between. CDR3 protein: CATSDSDRYEQYF. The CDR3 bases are TGTGCCACCAGTGATTCCGACAGATACGAGCAGTACTTC.

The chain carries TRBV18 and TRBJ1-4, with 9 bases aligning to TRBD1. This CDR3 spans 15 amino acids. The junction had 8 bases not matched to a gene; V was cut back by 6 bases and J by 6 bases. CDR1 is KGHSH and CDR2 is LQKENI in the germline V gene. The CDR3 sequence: CASSSGTGPDEKLFF. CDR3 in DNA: TGTGCCAGCTCCTCCGGGACAGGGCCAGATGAAAAACTGTTTTTT. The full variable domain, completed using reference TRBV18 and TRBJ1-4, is NAGVMQNPRHLVRRRGQEARLRCSPMKGHSHVYWYRQLPEEGLKFMVYLQKENIIDESGMPKERFSAEFPKEGPSILRIQQVVRGDSAAYFCASSSGTGPDEKLFFGSGTQLSVL.

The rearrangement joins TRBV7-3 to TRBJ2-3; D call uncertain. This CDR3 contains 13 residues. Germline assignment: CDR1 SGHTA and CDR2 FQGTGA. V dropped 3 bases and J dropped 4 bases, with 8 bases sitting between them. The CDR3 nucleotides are TGTGCCAGCAGCTTTGGCGCAGCAGATACGCAGTATTTT. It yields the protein CASSFGAADTQYF.

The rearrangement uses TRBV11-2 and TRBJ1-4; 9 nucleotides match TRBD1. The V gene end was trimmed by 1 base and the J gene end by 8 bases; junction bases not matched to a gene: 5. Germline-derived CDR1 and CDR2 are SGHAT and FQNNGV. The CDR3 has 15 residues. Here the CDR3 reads CASSLGTGEWEKLFF. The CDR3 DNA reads TGTGCCAGCAGCTTAGGGACAGGGGAATGGGAAAAACTGTTTTTT.

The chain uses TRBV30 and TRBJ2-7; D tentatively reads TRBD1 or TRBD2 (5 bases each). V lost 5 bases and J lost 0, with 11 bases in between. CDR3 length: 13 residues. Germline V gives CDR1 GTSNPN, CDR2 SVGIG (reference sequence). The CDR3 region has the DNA TGTGCCTGGGGTCGGGACCGCTCCTACGAGCAGTACTTC. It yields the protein CAWGRDRSYEQYF.

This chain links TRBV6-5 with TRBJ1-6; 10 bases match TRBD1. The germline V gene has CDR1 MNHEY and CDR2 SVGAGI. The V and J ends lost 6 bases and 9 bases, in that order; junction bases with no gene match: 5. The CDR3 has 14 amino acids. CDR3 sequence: CASSPTGGGSPLHF. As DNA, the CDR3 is TGTGCCAGCAGCCCGACAGGGGGCGGTTCACCCCTCCACTTT.

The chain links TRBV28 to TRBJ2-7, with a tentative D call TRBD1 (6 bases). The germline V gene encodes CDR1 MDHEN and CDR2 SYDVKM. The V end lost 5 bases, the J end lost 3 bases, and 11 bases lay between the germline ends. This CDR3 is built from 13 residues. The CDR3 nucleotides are TGTGCCAGCAGTAATGCAGGGGACTACGAGCAGTACTTC. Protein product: CASSNAGDYEQYF.

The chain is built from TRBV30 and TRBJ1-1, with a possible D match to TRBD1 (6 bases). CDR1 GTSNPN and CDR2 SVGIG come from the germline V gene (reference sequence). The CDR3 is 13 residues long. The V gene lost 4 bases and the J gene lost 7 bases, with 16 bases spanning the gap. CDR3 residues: CAWNGQGPGEAFF. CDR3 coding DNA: TGTGCCTGGAACGGTCAGGGGCCCGGTGAAGCTTTCTTT.

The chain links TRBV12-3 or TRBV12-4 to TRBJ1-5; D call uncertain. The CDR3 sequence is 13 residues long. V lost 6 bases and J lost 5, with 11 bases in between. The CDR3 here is CASSPDNHQPQHF. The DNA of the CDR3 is TGTGCCAGCAGCCCCGACAACCATCAGCCCCAGCATTTT.

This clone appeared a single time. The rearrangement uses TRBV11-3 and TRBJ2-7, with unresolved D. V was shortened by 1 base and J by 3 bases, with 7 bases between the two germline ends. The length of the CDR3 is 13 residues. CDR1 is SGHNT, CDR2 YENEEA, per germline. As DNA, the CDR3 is TGTGCCAGCAGCTTAGTGGGTGGCTACGAGCAGTACTTC. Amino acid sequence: CASSLVGGYEQYF.

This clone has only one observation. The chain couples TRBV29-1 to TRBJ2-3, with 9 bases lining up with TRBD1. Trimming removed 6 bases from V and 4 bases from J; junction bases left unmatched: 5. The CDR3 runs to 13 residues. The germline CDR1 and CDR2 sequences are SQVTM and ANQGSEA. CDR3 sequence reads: CSVHRQGADTQYF. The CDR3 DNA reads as TGCAGCGTCCACCGACAGGGGGCAGATACGCAGTATTTT.

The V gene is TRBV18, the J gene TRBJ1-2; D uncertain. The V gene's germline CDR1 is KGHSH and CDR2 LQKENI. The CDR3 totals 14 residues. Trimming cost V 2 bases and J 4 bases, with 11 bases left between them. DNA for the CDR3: TGTGCCAGCTCACCATCCGGGGTCCCCTATGGCTACACCTTC. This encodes CASSPSGVPYGYTF.

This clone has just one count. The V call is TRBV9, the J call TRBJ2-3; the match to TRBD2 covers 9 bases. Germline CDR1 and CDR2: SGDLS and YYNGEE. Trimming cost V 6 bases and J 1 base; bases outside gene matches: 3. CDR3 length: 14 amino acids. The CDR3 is CASNVAGGTDTQYF. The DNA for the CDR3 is TGTGCCAGCAATGTAGCGGGGGGCACAGATACGCAGTATTTT.

CDR3 nucleotides: TGTGCCAGCAGCCAATCGGGGACAGGGAACACAGATACGCAGTATTTT. Translating gives CASSQSGTGNTDTQYF. The chain links TRBV16 to TRBJ2-3; 9 bases match TRBD1. Germline V gene lookup returns CDR1 KGHSY and CDR2 FQNENV. The CDR3 is 16 amino acids. V shed 0 bases and J 2 bases; nucleotides not matched to a gene: 3. Combining the CDR3 with reference TRBV16 and TRBJ2-3 gives the whole variable domain GEEVAQTPKHLVRGEGQKAKLYCAPIKGHSYVFWYQQVLKNEFKFLISFQNENVFDETGMPKERFSAKCLPNSPCSLEIQATKLEDSAVYFCASSQSGTGNTDTQYFGPGTRLTVL.